What follows are 31 T cell receptor beta chains derived from one specimen sequenced in a study of blood T cell repertoires in COVID-19. Profiling relied on immunoSEQ multiplex PCR, and the TCRdb table lists in-frame clones only, not all of them. Among 130,000 or so clones, around three quarters were seen once, and the ten largest hold approximately 11%. Specimen: peripheral blood. The receptor source for this set is a human donor in a cohort sampled during active COVID-19.

With respect to this clone: The junction and the germline gene differ at one end; a read error may be behind it. Other DNA sequences in this specimen translate into the identical CDR3. V is TRBV3-1 (or the pseudogene TRBV3-2) and J is TRBJ2-2; TRBD1 might be the D (7 bases). CDR1 and CDR2 from the germline V gene are LGHDT and YNNKEL (reference sequence). The CDR3 covers 16 residues. The CDR3 DNA reads as TGTCCCAGCAGCCAAGGGGGCGGGGCAAGTACCGGGGAGCTGTTTTTT. Translated: CPSSQGGGASTGELFF.

DNA of the CDR3: TGTGCCAGCAGCTTAGCAGTTGGCGGGCGCTCCTACGAGCAGTACTTC. Its translation is CASSLAVGGRSYEQYF. The rearrangement links TRBV7-9 to TRBJ2-7; TRBD2 is a possible D gene (5 bases). With 0 bases removed from V and 0 bases from J, the gap between germline ends came to 12 bases. In germline, CDR1 is SEHNR, CDR2 FQNEAQ (reference sequence). The CDR3 loop spans 16 amino acids.

The chain employs TRBV18 and TRBJ2-2, with 7 bases aligning to TRBD1. Germline loops: CDR1 KGHSH, CDR2 LQKENI. The CDR3 consists of 16 residues. Unmatched junction bases numbered 5, after V lost 3 bases and J lost 1 base. The CDR3 DNA reads TGTGCCAGCTCACCTTCGACAGGGAGGAACACCGGGGAGCTGTTTTTT. Its protein product is CASSPSTGRNTGELFF.

V and J are TRBV5-4 and TRBJ1-2; D possibly corresponds to TRBD1 (6 bases). Germline CDR1 reads SGHNT; CDR2 reads YYREEE (reference sequence). The length of the CDR3 is 15 residues. V lost 0 bases and J lost 4, with 13 bases in between. Written as DNA, the CDR3 is TGTGCCAGCAGCTTGGAAACAGGGCCAGTCTATGGCTACACCTTC. This sequence encodes CASSLETGPVYGYTF.

The V gene is TRBV5-1, the J gene TRBJ1-2, with D possibly TRBD1 on 6 matching bases. Trimming took 4 bases from V and 6 from J, leaving 19 bases between them. The CDR3 has 15 amino acids. Germline CDR1 and CDR2: SGHRS and YFSETQ. Here the CDR3 reads CASSLEGRQGNGYTF. CDR3 bases: TGCGCCAGCAGCCTGGAGGGTCGGCAGGGGAATGGCTACACCTTC.

Here the CDR3 reads CAISDGTSVSYEQYF. DNA of the CDR3: TGTGCCATCAGTGACGGGACTAGCGTCTCCTACGAGCAGTACTTC. V and J are TRBV10-3 and TRBJ2-7, with 10 bases aligning to TRBD2. This CDR3 spans 15 amino acids. The J segment lost 0 bases and the V segment lost 3 bases, leaving 2 bases of the junction unmatched. CDR1 ENHRY and CDR2 SYGVKD come from the germline V gene.

This CDR3 is CASSEGRWNTGELFF. CDR3 nucleotides: TGTGCCAGCAGTGAGGGGCGGTGGAACACCGGGGAGCTGTTTTTT. The gene calls are TRBV6-1 and TRBJ2-2; possibly TRBD1 for D (5 bases). CDR1 and CDR2 (germline): MNHNS, SASEGT. The CDR3 totals 15 residues. The V gene lost 3 bases and the J gene lost 1 base, with 9 bases spanning the gap.

The sample holds a few counts of this clone. J is TRBJ2-6 and V is TRBV19; D is perhaps TRBD1 (6 bases). V lost 5 bases to trimming and J lost 2 bases, with 10 bases between them. The CDR3 consists of 15 residues. Germline assignment: CDR1 LNHDA and CDR2 SQIVND (reference sequence). The CDR3 DNA is TGTGCCAGTAGTCGCTGGACAGCTGGGGCCAACGTCCTGACTTTC. Its translation is CASSRWTAGANVLTF.

Only a few counts were recorded for this clone. V usage is TRBV7-2 and J usage is TRBJ2-2; 9 bases fit TRBD1. The germline gives CDR1 SGHTA, CDR2 FQGNSA. After removal of 5 bases from V and 3 bases from J, the junction contained 7 bases not matched to a gene. The CDR3 runs 16 residues. CDR3 bases: TGTGCCAGCAGCCTTACCGGGACAGGGTACACCGGGGAGCTGTTTTTT. Its translation: CASSLTGTGYTGELFF.

This clone was seen a handful of times. The V call is TRBV28, the J call TRBJ1-6; tentative D call: TRBD1 (6 bases). This CDR3 has 14 amino acids. V shed 5 bases and J shed 10 bases, with 15 bases lying between them. Per the germline V gene, CDR1 is MDHEN and CDR2 is SYDVKM. CDR3 nucleotides: TGTGCCAGCAGTCCCGACAGGCTTGTGTCACCCCTCCACTTT. As protein: CASSPDRLVSPLHF.

The genes are TRBV5-1 and TRBJ2-1; 9 bases agree with TRBD2. Germline-derived CDR1 and CDR2 are SGHRS and YFSETQ. V shed 3 bases and J 9 bases; nucleotides not matched to a gene: 13. CDR3 length: 16 residues. Written as DNA, the CDR3 is TGCGCCAGCAGCTCTCCCGTGAGCGGGGGGCGAGGTGAGCAGTTCTTC. It translates to CASSSPVSGGRGEQFF.

This chain links TRBV6-6 with TRBJ1-1, with D perhaps matching TRBD1 (5 bases). This CDR3 comprises 13 residues. CDR1 MNHNY and CDR2 SVGAGI come from the germline V gene (reference sequence). V was trimmed by 6 bases and J by 5 bases, leaving 13 bases between them. The CDR3 bases are TGTGCCAGCAGCACCAGGGAATTGACTGAAGCTTTCTTT. It specifies CASSTRELTEAFF.

V gene TRBV4-1 combines with J gene TRBJ1-5, with D unclear. Germline V gene data show CDR1 as MGHRA and CDR2 as YSYEKL. Trimming took off 0 bases at V and 4 bases at J, with 7 bases between the two ends. CDR3 length: 14 residues. The CDR3 protein is CASSQEPGNQPQHF. The DNA for the CDR3 is TGCGCCAGCAGCCAAGAGCCGGGAAATCAGCCCCAGCATTTT.

The CDR3 loop is CASSPADSLYEQYF. The CDR3 DNA reads TGTGCCAGCAGCCCCGCCGACAGTCTCTACGAGCAGTACTTC. The chain is built from TRBV7-8 and TRBJ2-7; maybe TRBD1 (5 bases). The CDR3 loop spans 14 amino acids. Germline lookup yields CDR1 SGHVS and CDR2 FQNEAQ. V gave up 5 bases and J gave up 3 bases, with 14 bases separating them.

The gene calls are TRBV18 and TRBJ1-4; 8 nucleotides match TRBD1. Germline CDR1 reads KGHSH; CDR2 reads LQKENI. J lost 6 bases, V lost 2 bases, and 5 bases had no gene match. This CDR3 has 15 residues. Here the CDR3 reads CASSPRQGSDEKLFF. DNA of the CDR3: TGTGCCAGCTCACCAAGACAGGGGTCGGATGAAAAACTGTTTTTT. The full variable domain, rest sourced from reference TRBV18 and TRBJ1-4, is NAGVMQNPRHLVRRRGQEARLRCSPMKGHSHVYWYRQLPEEGLKFMVYLQKENIIDESGMPKERFSAEFPKEGPSILRIQQVVRGDSAAYFCASSPRQGSDEKLFFGSGTQLSVL.

The genes are TRBV7-7 and TRBJ2-2; TRBD1 might be the D (6 bases). Trimming removed 1 base at V and 0 bases at J, with 6 bases between. The CDR3 totals 15 residues. Germline V gene lookup returns CDR1 SSHAT and CDR2 FNYEAQ (reference sequence). The CDR3 DNA follows: TGTGCCAGCAGCTTAGGGGGGCCGAACACCGGGGAGCTGTTTTTT. This sequence encodes CASSLGGPNTGELFF.

V and J are TRBV5-1 and TRBJ2-3; the match to TRBD2 covers 8 bases. V trimming: 1 base; J trimming: 1 base; junction bases outside the gene matches: 5. Per the germline V gene, CDR1 is SGHRS and CDR2 is YFSETQ. This CDR3 has 16 amino acids. CDR3 coding DNA: TGCGCCAGCAGCTTGTTCGCGGGGGGAGGCACAGATACGCAGTATTTT. Amino acids: CASSLFAGGGTDTQYF. Full variable domain (rest looked up from reference TRBV5-1 and TRBJ2-3): KAGVTQTPRYLIKTRGQQVTLSCSPISGHRSVSWYQQTPGQGLQFLFEYFSETQRNKGNFPGRFSGRQFSNSRSEMNVSTLELGDSALYLCASSLFAGGGTDTQYFGPGTRLTVL.

The chain employs TRBV19 and TRBJ2-6; perhaps TRBD2 as D (5 bases). Looked up from germline, CDR1 is LNHDA and CDR2 is SQIVND (reference sequence). V lost 10 bases to trimming and J lost 2 bases, with 12 bases between them. The CDR3 extends over 14 amino acids. CDR3 loop: CATMEAAGANVLTF. CDR3 coding DNA: TGTGCCACTATGGAGGCTGCTGGGGCCAACGTCCTGACTTTC.

The chain is built from TRBV3-1 (or the pseudogene TRBV3-2) and TRBJ1-1; 9 bases agree with TRBD1. V gave up 4 bases and J gave up 8 bases; unmatched junction bases: 8. The length of the CDR3 is 14 residues. Germline CDR1 is LGHDT and CDR2 is YNNKEL (reference sequence). The CDR3 region has the DNA TGTGCCAGCAGCCGGTGGGACAGGGAGGAAGAAGCTTTCTTT. It specifies CASSRWDREEEAFF.

The CDR3, as DNA: TGTGCCAGCAGTCAAAGACTAGAAGGGTTTGAGAATGAGCAGTTCTTC. This encodes CASSQRLEGFENEQFF. The chain couples TRBV6-7 to TRBJ2-1, with a weak D call TRBD2 (6 bases). TRBV6-7 is assigned to the ORF class and has an uncertain function. The CDR3 has 16 amino acids. With 5 bases removed from V and 7 bases from J, the gap between germline ends came to 21 bases.

J is TRBJ2-3 and V is TRBV14, with a tentative D call TRBD2 (6 bases). Trimming shortened V by 0 bases and J by 2 bases, and 12 bases separated the two germline ends. Germline V gene sequence: CDR1 SGHDN, CDR2 FVKESK. The CDR3 covers 16 residues. The CDR3 DNA reads as TGTGCCAGCAGCCAAGACGGGGACTCCTACACAGATACGCAGTATTTT. As protein: CASSQDGDSYTDTQYF.

This clone was seen only once. The V gene is TRBV29-1, the J gene TRBJ2-7, with D perhaps TRBD2 (6 bases). Trimming took off 7 bases at V and 2 bases at J, with 9 bases between the two ends. The CDR3 runs 11 residues. CDR1 is SQVTM, CDR2 ANQGSEA, per germline. The CDR3 loop reads CSAGGAYEQYF. In nucleotides, the CDR3 is TGCAGCGCCGGAGGGGCCTACGAGCAGTACTTC.

The chain carries TRBV9 and TRBJ2-7; 9 bases are shared with TRBD1. The J segment lost 3 bases and the V segment lost 3 bases, leaving 10 bases of the junction unmatched. Germline CDR1 and CDR2: SGDLS and YYNGEE. CDR3 length: 16 residues. The CDR3, as DNA: TGTGCCAGCAGCGGAACCCCCGGGACAGGGAGCTACGAGCAGTACTTC. Translating it yields CASSGTPGTGSYEQYF.

This chain links TRBV19 with TRBJ1-5; D call uncertain. Germline values: CDR1 LNHDA, CDR2 SQIVND (reference sequence). Trimming shortened V by 1 base and J by 3 bases, and 10 bases separated the two germline ends. The CDR3 runs to 15 residues. DNA for the CDR3: TGTGCCAGTAGTATAGGAGGAGGGAACAATCAGCCCCAGCATTTT. Its protein is CASSIGGGNNQPQHF.

The CDR3 bases are TGCGCCAGCAGCCAAGAGGGGGCCAAATGGAATGAGCAGTTCTTC. Translation gives CASSQEGAKWNEQFF. The chain has TRBV4-1 and TRBJ2-1; a weak D match, TRBD1 (6 bases). Germline values: CDR1 MGHRA, CDR2 YSYEKL. This CDR3 spans 15 amino acids. The ends were cut back, 0 bases at V and 7 bases at J, with 13 bases in the middle.

The V call is TRBV18, the J call TRBJ2-1, with 7 bases identical to TRBD1. CDR1 is KGHSH and CDR2 is LQKENI in the germline V gene. The CDR3 has 13 amino acids. V shed 3 bases and J 6 bases; nucleotides not matched to a gene: 2. In DNA, the CDR3 is TGTGCCAGCTCACCCTACAGGGGCAATGAGCAGTTCTTC. Encoded protein: CASSPYRGNEQFF.

For the CDR3, the DNA is TGTGCCAGCAGCTCGCAGGGGGCTGCGGAGGAAAAACTGTTTTTT. Its protein product is CASSSQGAAEEKLFF. V usage is TRBV7-9 and J usage is TRBJ1-4; 8 bases align to TRBD1. The CDR3 has 15 residues. Unmatched junction bases numbered 9, after V lost 4 bases and J lost 8 bases. Germline CDR1 is SEHNR and CDR2 is FQNEAQ (reference sequence).

CDR3 nucleotide sequence: TGCGCCAGCAGCCCCAGGGTGCTAGCGGGGGCAGATACGCAGTATTTT. Amino acid sequence: CASSPRVLAGADTQYF. The chain is built from TRBV5-1 and TRBJ2-3; 10 bases agree with TRBD2. This CDR3 contains 16 residues. J gave up 4 bases and V 4 bases, and 9 bases lay outside the gene matches. Germline CDR1 and CDR2: SGHRS and YFSETQ.

V and J are TRBV7-9 and TRBJ2-7; D is uncertain. In germline, CDR1 is SEHNR, CDR2 FQNEAQ (reference sequence). V was clipped by 4 bases and J by 6 bases, with 7 bases between them. This CDR3 spans 11 amino acids. The CDR3 DNA reads TGTGCCAGCAGCTCCCTCAGCGAGCAGTACTTC. Residues: CASSSLSEQYF.

The chain recombines TRBV6-5 with TRBJ2-7, with 8 positions matching TRBD1. The germline V gene has CDR1 MNHEY and CDR2 SVGAGI. V was pared by 8 bases and J by 3 bases, with 3 bases of the junction left unmatched. CDR3 length: 12 amino acids. Here the CDR3 reads CASGRGLYEQYF. In nucleotides, the CDR3 is TGTGCCAGCGGCAGGGGGCTCTACGAGCAGTACTTC.

V and J are TRBV3-1 (or the pseudogene TRBV3-2) and TRBJ2-4; 8 positions match TRBD2. Germline assignment: CDR1 LGHDT and CDR2 YNNKEL (reference sequence). This CDR3 comprises 14 residues. Trimming at V came to 3 bases and at J to 4 bases, leaving 2 bases not matched to a gene. Here the CDR3 DNA reads TGTGCCAGCAGCCAGCGGGGGGTAAAAAACATTCAGTACTTC. Protein product: CASSQRGVKNIQYF.